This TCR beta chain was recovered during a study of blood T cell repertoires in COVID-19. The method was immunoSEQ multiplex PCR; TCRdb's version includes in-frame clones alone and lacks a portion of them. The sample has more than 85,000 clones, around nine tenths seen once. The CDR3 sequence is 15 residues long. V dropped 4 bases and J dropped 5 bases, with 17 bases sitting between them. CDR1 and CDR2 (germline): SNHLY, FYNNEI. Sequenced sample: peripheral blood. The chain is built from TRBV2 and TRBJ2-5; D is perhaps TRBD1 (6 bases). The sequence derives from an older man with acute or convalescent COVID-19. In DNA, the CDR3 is TGTGCCAGCAGTGTCAGGGGTGGCTCGGCGGAGACCCAGTACTTC. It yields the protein CASSVRGGSAETQYF.